These T cell receptor beta chains were read from a single sample in a study of identical twins. One entry per CDR3 protein, called by TCRdb with MiXCR from the 5' RACE reads. Of under 1 million distinct CDR3 sequences detected, around an eighth appear once; the ten largest clones hold around 1.5%. The data were also submitted as part of a second study, on yellow fever vaccine responses in identical twins.

Sequencing was performed on PBMCs. All receptors derive from a woman younger than 35 in good health. Both conserved end residues are part of each CDR3. The D gene is left open where the match is weak. Clone sizes are given selectively: once, few, many, or a class where the clone is expanded.

j_gene,abundance,d_gene,v_gene,CDR3aa,CDR3nt
TRBJ2-5,few,.,TRBV5-1,CASSSNNRAYF,TGCGCCAGCAGCTCTAACAATCGGGCGTACTTC
TRBJ1-4,.,.,TRBV9,CASSVEGGEKLFF,TGTGCCAGCAGCGTAGAAGGGGGGGAAAAACTGTTTTTT
TRBJ2-1,.,.,TRBV20-1,CSASSQNNEQFF,TGCAGTGCTAGTTCCCAGAACAATGAGCAGTTCTTC
TRBJ2-5,few,TRBD2,TRBV20-1,CSAMLAGGQETQYF,TGCAGTGCTATGTTGGCGGGGGGGCAAGAGACCCAGTACTTC
TRBJ2-1,few,TRBD2,TRBV7-2,CASSRLAVTYNEQFF,TGTGCCAGCAGCCGACTAGCGGTCACCTACAATGAGCAGTTCTTC
TRBJ2-7,few,.,TRBV5-1,CASSFRRERDYEQYF,TGCGCCAGCAGCTTTAGAAGGGAAAGAGACTACGAGCAGTACTTC
TRBJ2-1,many,TRBD2,TRBV29-1,CSVGGGNNEQFF,TGCAGCGTTGGCGGGGGGAACAATGAGCAGTTCTTC
TRBJ2-2,many,.,TRBV5-1,CASSLSPLNTGELFF,TGCGCCAGCAGCTTGTCTCCGTTGAACACCGGGGAGCTGTTTTTT
TRBJ2-2,few,TRBD2,TRBV2,CASSEIGGLSGELFF,TGTGCCAGCAGTGAAATCGGGGGGTTAAGCGGGGAGCTGTTTTTT
TRBJ2-1,.,TRBD2,TRBV12-3/TRBV12-4,CASMSSGYNEQFF,TGTGCCAGCATGTCTAGCGGTTACAATGAGCAGTTCTTC
TRBJ2-7,few,TRBD1,TRBV28,CASSGAGTGTKEQYF,TGTGCCAGCAGTGGAGCCGGGACAGGGACGAAGGAGCAGTACTTC
TRBJ1-1,.,TRBD1,TRBV10-3,CAISGAGGTGATEAFF,TGTGCCATCAGTGGGGCGGGGGGGACAGGAGCCACTGAAGCTTTCTTT
TRBJ2-3,few,.,TRBV18,CASSPGNGNTDTQYF,TGTGCCAGCTCGCCAGGGAACGGCAACACAGATACGCAGTATTTT
TRBJ2-7,.,.,TRBV28,CASSLSVGAARTYEQYF,TGTGCCAGCAGTTTAAGTGTGGGGGCAGCGCGTACCTACGAGCAGTACTTC
TRBJ2-1,few,TRBD2,TRBV2,CASRVGTIFYNEQFF,TGTGCCAGCAGAGTAGGGACTATATTTTACAATGAGCAGTTCTTC
TRBJ2-5,.,TRBD2,TRBV4-1,CASSHNSGGNQETQYF,TGCGCCAGCAGCCACAACTCGGGAGGCAACCAAGAGACCCAGTACTTC
TRBJ1-1,many,.,TRBV28,CASSLTYTEAFF,TGTGCCAGCAGTCTGACGTACACTGAAGCTTTCTTT
TRBJ1-5,many,.,TRBV12-3/TRBV12-4,CASSLTGMYQPQHF,TGTGCCAGCAGTTTAACGGGGATGTATCAGCCCCAGCATTTT
TRBJ1-4,many,.,TRBV12-3/TRBV12-4,CASSFSEKLFF,TGTGCCAGCAGTTTTTCTGAAAAACTGTTTTTT
TRBJ1-6,many,.,TRBV7-2,CASRDGNSPLHF,TGTGCCAGCAGGGACGGGAATTCACCCCTCCACTTT
TRBJ1-2,few,TRBD1,TRBV6-1,CASTRMGTGRGYTF,TGTGCCAGCACTAGAATGGGGACAGGACGTGGCTACACCTTC
TRBJ1-2,few,.,TRBV3-1,CASTQGYGYTF,TGTGCCAGCACCCAGGGTTACGGCTACACCTTC
TRBJ2-3,few,.,TRBV12-3/TRBV12-4,CASSLALGPRGADTQYF,TGTGCCAGCAGTTTGGCCCTAGGCCCTCGAGGAGCAGATACGCAGTATTTT
TRBJ1-5,few,.,TRBV19,CASSDAGINQPQHF,TGTGCCAGTAGTGATGCTGGAATCAATCAGCCCCAGCATTTT
TRBJ1-1,.,.,TRBV7-2,CASSFFGTMNTEAFF,TGTGCCAGCAGCTTCTTTGGAACCATGAACACTGAAGCTTTCTTT
TRBJ1-2,.,.,TRBV29-1,CSVEDPDRLLGYGYTF,TGCAGCGTTGAAGATCCAGACAGGCTACTGGGCTATGGCTACACCTTC
TRBJ2-1,many,.,TRBV7-8,CASTPSTEQFF,TGTGCCAGCACCCCATCCACTGAGCAGTTCTTC
TRBJ2-3,.,.,TRBV7-3,CASSLTSGNADTQYF,TGTGCCAGCAGCTTAACATCAGGAAACGCAGATACGCAGTATTTT
TRBJ2-1,once,TRBD2,TRBV20-1,CSASGTSGRGEQFF,TGCAGTGCTAGCGGGACTAGCGGGAGGGGTGAGCAGTTCTTC
TRBJ1-1,many,.,TRBV5-1,CASSPAAGTEAFF,TGCGCCAGCAGCCCGGCTGCGGGGACTGAAGCTTTCTTT
TRBJ2-5,.,.,TRBV29-1,CSVAGVGKETQYF,TGCAGCGTTGCGGGTGTCGGGAAAGAGACCCAGTACTTC
TRBJ2-2,.,.,TRBV27,CASSPWGSGSTGELFF,TGTGCCAGCAGTCCTTGGGGTAGCGGAAGCACCGGGGAGCTGTTTTTT
TRBJ2-3,few,.,TRBV7-8,CASSLRWADTQYF,TGTGCCAGCAGCTTAAGGTGGGCAGATACGCAGTATTTT
TRBJ2-5,.,.,TRBV27,CASSSSDRSGTQYF,TGTGCCAGCAGTTCATCCGACAGGTCAGGGACCCAGTACTTC
TRBJ2-1,few,TRBD2,TRBV20-1,CSARSYSGGAYNEQFF,TGCAGTGCTAGATCATATAGCGGGGGGGCTTACAATGAGCAGTTCTTC
TRBJ2-2,few,TRBD1,TRBV6-1,CASRRQTGTANTGELFF,TGTGCCAGCAGGAGACAAACCGGGACAGCGAACACCGGGGAGCTGTTTTTT
TRBJ2-5,.,TRBD2,TRBV6-5,CASSYSASGRETQYF,TGTGCCAGCAGTTACTCGGCTAGCGGCCGGGAGACCCAGTACTTC
TRBJ2-2,.,.,TRBV20-1,CSAQGGLSTGELFF,TGCAGTGCTCAAGGAGGGTTGAGCACCGGGGAGCTGTTTTTT
TRBJ2-5,.,.,TRBV20-1,CSAEGHDQETQYF,TGCAGTGCCGAGGGACACGACCAAGAGACCCAGTACTTC
TRBJ1-4,.,.,TRBV12-3/TRBV12-4,CASNGGSTNEKLFF,TGTGCCAGCAACGGGGGGTCCACTAATGAAAAACTGTTTTTT
TRBJ2-7,many,TRBD1,TRBV20-1,CSAPGTAAYEQYF,TGCAGTGCTCCCGGGACAGCGGCCTACGAGCAGTACTTC
TRBJ2-1,.,TRBD2,TRBV12-3/TRBV12-4,CASSSPGLAAYNEQFF,TGTGCCAGCAGTTCACCGGGACTAGCGGCCTACAATGAGCAGTTCTTC
TRBJ2-7,many,.,TRBV10-3,CAISERRQDYEQYF,TGTGCCATCAGTGAGCGGAGACAAGACTACGAGCAGTACTTC
TRBJ2-1,few,.,TRBV7-2,CASSLEYSLNEQFF,TGTGCCAGCAGCTTAGAGTATTCTCTCAATGAGCAGTTCTTC
TRBJ2-5,.,.,TRBV4-1,CASSQEGTVAETQYF,TGCGCCAGCAGCCAAGAAGGGACGGTGGCAGAGACCCAGTACTTC
TRBJ2-1,few,.,TRBV7-9,CASSLAGVWEQFF,TGTGCCAGCAGCTTAGCGGGGGTATGGGAGCAGTTCTTC
TRBJ2-1,many,TRBD2,TRBV14,CASSQMAGGYNEQFF,TGTGCCAGCAGCCAAATGGCGGGGGGATACAATGAGCAGTTCTTC
TRBJ1-1,.,.,TRBV5-5,CASSLGSVGGHTEAFF,TGTGCCAGCAGCTTGGGAAGTGTGGGCGGACACACTGAAGCTTTCTTT
TRBJ2-1,.,TRBD2,TRBV20-1,CSARTSGGGNEQFF,TGCAGTGCCCGGACTAGCGGGGGGGGCAATGAGCAGTTCTTC
TRBJ2-3,many,.,TRBV24-1,CATSDTAGYTQYF,TGTGCCACCAGTGATACCGCCGGGTATACGCAGTATTTT